The present T cell receptor beta chain was sequenced within a study of blood T cell repertoires in COVID-19. Study overall: PBMCs, B-cell-depleted T cells, or T cells provided the cDNA or gDNA that made up the material.

The CDR3 covers 13 residues. V dropped 8 bases and J dropped 2 bases, with 10 bases sitting between them. In germline, CDR1 is LNHDA, CDR2 SQIVND (reference sequence). Sequenced by immunoSEQ multiplex PCR; TCRdb stores in-frame clones only, minus some. The data show about 150,000 clones, 75% to 90% seen once. The sample comprised peripheral blood. The sequence was collected from a woman aged 55 to 70 with active or convalescent COVID-19. The V and J genes are TRBV19 and TRBJ1-5; D is possibly TRBD1 (5 bases). DNA for the CDR3: TGTGCCAGTTGGGGGGGGTGCAATCAGCCCCAGCATTTT. Its translation: CASWGGCNQPQHF.